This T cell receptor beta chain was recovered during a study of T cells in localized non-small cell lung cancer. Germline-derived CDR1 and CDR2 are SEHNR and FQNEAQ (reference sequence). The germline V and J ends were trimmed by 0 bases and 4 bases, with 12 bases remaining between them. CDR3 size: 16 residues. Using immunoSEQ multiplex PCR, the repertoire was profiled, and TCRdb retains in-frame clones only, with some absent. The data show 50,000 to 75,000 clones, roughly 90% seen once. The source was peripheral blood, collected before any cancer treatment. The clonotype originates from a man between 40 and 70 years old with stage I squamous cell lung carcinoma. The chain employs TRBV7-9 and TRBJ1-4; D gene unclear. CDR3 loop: CASSLARTPVNEKLFF. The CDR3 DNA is TGTGCCAGCAGCTTAGCCAGGACGCCAGTTAATGAAAAACTGTTTTTT.